This TCR beta chain was retrieved from a study of CD8 T cells in Susac syndrome (dated by TCRdb to the late 2010s). Regarding the study in general: Whether CD8+ T cell activation and differentiation in Susac syndrome was antigen driven was tested using repertoire sequencing.

Peripheral blood CD8+ and CD4+ T cells from healthy donors, Susac syndrome patients and multiple sclerosis patients were profiled by high-throughput TCR beta sequencing. The multiple sclerosis controls were treatment-naive patients who had stable or active relapsing-remitting disease and met the revised McDonald criteria. Bulk CD8+ and CD4+ T cells were purified by magnetic negative isolation, while CD8+ TEMRA cells were enriched using FACS. Blood was drawn into EDTA tubes, processed within 24 hours, and PBMCs were isolated by density gradient centrifugation. PBMCs intended for TCR sequencing were cryopreserved in liquid nitrogen and thawed later in a water bath at 37 degrees C. The sorted or isolated CD4+, CD8+ and CD8+ TEMRA cells had a purity of 90% or higher. Findings and caveats that apply to the study as a whole: The number of individuals in the TCR sequencing and HLA analysis was recognized as being relatively small.

Comment on this clonotype: Its antigen is unknown. Base qualities are not at hand, and no much larger clone is one base apart.

RNA was extracted using the RNeasy kit, and about 0.5 to 1 ug of the RNA was reverse transcribed with random hexamers. TCR beta CDR3 regions were amplified with the immunoSEQ multiplex PCR assay covering 54 Vbeta and 13 Jbeta segments. To correct PCR amplification bias, a synthetic template baseline was used for both primer optimization and computational correction. Processing in the source paper ran as follows. Only productive sequences were kept, with reads annotated to V, D and J genes according to IMGT and analyzed in immunoSEQ Analyzer. Clonality was calculated as one minus the Shannon entropy normalized by log2 of the number of productive unique sequences. For each patient and control, public and private clones were evaluated within the 100 most prevalent clones. Clones were defined as Susac-specific when absent from the healthy and MS cohorts, from over 950 published viral clones and from other ImmuneACCESS disease sequences. TCRdb's own reprocessing of the public reads used fastp at Q25 and MiXCR and kept productive beta chains. Rows with one shared CDR3 protein collapse into an entry with the most common genes and DNA. TCRdb, not the authors, supplied the V and J calls. The sample table holds 150,000 to 200,000 distinct CDR3 sequences, of which 90% to 95% were seen once. Roughly 0.098% of the sample is taken by the ten largest.

From V the trimming removes 8 bases and from J it removes 3 bases, while the gene matches leave 9 bases of the junction unaccounted for. From its cysteine to its phenylalanine, the CDR3 spans 14 amino acids. The DNA shown is the 42-base CDR3, in frame from base 1. CDR1 and CDR2, per the germline V gene, are MDHEN and SYDVKM. The sample taken for sequencing was CD4+ T cells from PBMCs. This receptor was identified in a human donor with multiple sclerosis. The chain is made from TRBV28 and TRBJ2-7; TRBD2 aligns with 8 central bases. The CDR3 protein is CASAPTGGDYEQYF. The DNA reads as follows: TGTGCCAGCGCACCGACGGGAGGGGACTACGAGCAGTACTTC.